The 27 T cell receptor beta chains presented below share a single source sample, sequenced in a study of blood T cells in healthy people across ages. Next came a second PCR, run for about 6 to 11 cycles, which used a sample-barcoded 5' primer along with a J-beta primer mix. TCRdb passed the 5' RACE reads through MiXCR, listing each CDR3 protein once. The repertoire has more than 800,000 distinct CDR3 sequences, under 35% of them found once; the top ten carry roughly 17%. The specimen sequenced was blood. These receptors were collected from a woman aged 80 or over in good health.

The chain links TRBV20-1 to TRBJ1-4; no clear D gene. The CDR3 runs to 14 residues. Germline CDR1 DFQATT, CDR2 SNEGSKA (reference sequence). V was pared by 1 base and J by 8 bases, with 14 bases between. The CDR3 nucleotides are TGCAGTGCTAGAGGATGGACTCAGGAAGAAAAACTGTTTTTT. It specifies CSARGWTQEEKLFF.

On this clonotype itself: This may be a read error: a much more frequent sequence differs by one nucleotide. The genes are TRBV7-9 and TRBJ2-5; 7 bases match TRBD1. The CDR3 is made up of 15 amino acids. V lost 3 bases and J lost 1; bases outside the gene matches: 5. CDR1 is SEHNR and CDR2 is FQNEAQ in the germline V gene (reference sequence). The CDR3 protein is CASSLGQRFQETQYF. In DNA, the CDR3 is TGTGCCAGCAGCTTGGGACAGCGATTCCAAGAGACCCAGTACTTC.

This clonotype was counted ten times or more. The J gene is TRBJ2-1, the V gene TRBV25-1, with 10 bases aligning to TRBD2. CDR3 length: 17 residues. J was trimmed by 0 bases and V by 3 bases; bases with no gene match: 5. CDR1 is MGHDK, CDR2 SYGVNS, per germline. DNA for the CDR3: TGTGCCAGCAGTGACCTAGCGGGGGTTCGCTCCTACAATGAGCAGTTCTTC. Protein product: CASSDLAGVRSYNEQFF. Full variable domain (rest looked up from reference TRBV25-1 and TRBJ2-1): EADIYQTPRYLVIGTGKKITLECSQTMGHDKMYWYQQDPGMELHLIHYSYGVNSTEKGDLSSESTVSRIRTEHFPLTLESARPSHTSQYLCASSDLAGVRSYNEQFFGPGTRLTVL.

This clonotype was seen at least ten times. V usage is TRBV6-2 or TRBV6-3 and J usage is TRBJ1-5; 10 nucleotides match TRBD1. This CDR3 contains 16 residues. Trimming removed 5 bases from V and 2 bases from J; junction bases left unmatched: 6. CDR1 and CDR2 from the germline V gene are MNHEY and SVGEGT. CDR3 sequence reads: CASSTWDRGRNQPQHF. The CDR3 DNA reads TGTGCCAGCAGTACCTGGGACAGGGGACGCAATCAGCCCCAGCATTTT.

This clonotype was recorded only once. Given a much more abundant clone one base away, this may be a read error. V usage is TRBV7-2 and J usage is TRBJ2-3, with 10 nucleotides matching TRBD2. CDR3 size: 13 residues. Trimming at V came to 5 bases and at J to 14 bases, leaving 10 bases not matched to a gene. Germline-derived CDR1 and CDR2 are SGHTA and FQGNSA. The CDR3 DNA is TGTGCCAGCAGCCCCCGACTAGCGGGTGCTTTGTATTTT. This encodes CASSPRLAGALYF.

This clonotype showed up just once. This may stem from a read error, because a much larger clone lies one nucleotide away. V is TRBV30 and J is TRBJ2-1; TRBD1 is a possible D gene (5 bases). The J call may be incorrect, as the DNA end agrees better with TRBJ2-7. The CDR3 length is 12 residues. The germline CDR1 and CDR2 sequences are GTSNPN and SVGIG (reference sequence). In DNA form, the CDR3 reads TGTGCCTGGAGTGTATCAGGGATAGAGCAGTACTTC. Translating it yields CAWSVSGIEQYF.

The genes are TRBV30 and TRBJ1-2; no firm D call. In germline, CDR1 is GTSNPN, CDR2 SVGIG (reference sequence). The CDR3 is 12 amino acids. The CDR3 DNA is TGTGCTGCCTTGGCGGCTAACTATGGCTACACCTTC. Translating it yields CAALAANYGYTF.

This clonotype was seen many times. This chain links TRBV7-2 with TRBJ2-7; D unclear. V dropped 5 bases and J dropped 0 bases, with 5 bases sitting between them. There are 12 residues in the CDR3. Germline V CDR1 and CDR2: SGHTA, FQGNSA. CDR3 protein: CASSPTSYEQYF. The DNA for the CDR3 is TGTGCCAGCAGCCCTACCTCCTACGAGCAGTACTTC.

A note on this clonotype: Possible read error: a much larger clone is one base away. The rearrangement uses TRBV5-1 and TRBJ2-7; 11 bases align to TRBD2. The CDR3 covers 15 residues. Germline assignment: CDR1 SGHRS and CDR2 YFSETQ. The junction had 10 bases not matched to a gene; V was cut back by 4 bases and J by 7 bases. The CDR3 DNA sequence: TGCGCCAGCAGCCCCTTAGCGGGGGGGACAAATGAGCAGTACTTC. It encodes CASSPLAGGTNEQYF.

This clonotype was recorded at least ten times. The rearrangement links TRBV7-9 to TRBJ1-4; 7 bases line up with TRBD1. Trimming cost V 4 bases and J 7 bases; bases outside gene matches: 6. The V gene's germline CDR1 is SEHNR and CDR2 FQNEAQ (reference sequence). The CDR3 spans 14 residues. The CDR3 coding sequence is TGTGCCAGCAGCTCCCTTCAGGGGGGTGAAAAACTGTTTTTT. Translating it yields CASSSLQGGEKLFF.

This clonotype occurred many times. The chain carries TRBV27 and TRBJ2-1, with 9 bases that match TRBD2. Trimming removed 6 bases from V and 4 bases from J; junction bases left unmatched: 10. The CDR3 consists of 16 residues. The germline V gene encodes CDR1 MNHEY and CDR2 SMNVEV (reference sequence). The CDR3, as DNA: TGTGCCAGCAGAAGCGCGGGACTAGCCGGTTACAATGAGCAGTTCTTC. This sequence encodes CASRSAGLAGYNEQFF.

On this clonotype itself: A much larger clone lies a single base off, so this may be a read error. The chain links TRBV7-9 to TRBJ2-4; 7 bases agree with TRBD2. Germline CDR1 is SEHNR and CDR2 is FQNEAQ (reference sequence). This CDR3 is built from 15 residues. V lost 1 base to trimming and J lost 15 bases; unmatched junction nucleotides: 15. The CDR3 sequence: CASSLEWLAGRLRYF. The CDR3 DNA reads as TGTGCCAGCAGCTTAGAATGGTTAGCGGGCCGCCTAAGGTACTTC.

The chain employs TRBV28 and TRBJ1-2, with 9 bases that match TRBD1. The germline CDR1 and CDR2 sequences are MDHEN and SYDVKM. The V gene end was trimmed by 10 bases and the J gene end by 8 bases; junction bases not matched to a gene: 11. CDR3 length equals 13 residues. CDR3 DNA sequence: TGTGCCATCTACAACAGGGGGCGAGGAGGCTACACCTTC. This translates into CAIYNRGRGGYTF.

The rearrangement links TRBV25-1 to TRBJ1-6, with 7 positions matching TRBD1. Germline values: CDR1 MGHDK, CDR2 SYGVNS. Trimming removed 3 bases from V and 9 bases from J; junction bases left unmatched: 11. This CDR3 is built from 16 residues. The CDR3: CASSDGQERITSPLHF. The CDR3 DNA reads TGTGCCAGCAGTGACGGACAGGAGCGTATAACTTCACCCCTCCACTTT.

This clonotype was seen repeatedly, ten times or more. The genes are TRBV9 and TRBJ2-5, with TRBD1 matching over 8 bases. Germline CDR1 SGDLS, CDR2 YYNGEE. Unmatched junction bases numbered 7, after V lost 0 bases and J lost 6 bases. This CDR3 contains 15 residues. CDR3 nucleotide sequence: TGTGCCAGCAGCGTAGTCCCGGACAGGGAAAAGACCCAGTACTTC. As protein: CASSVVPDREKTQYF.

This clonotype has at least ten counts. The genes are TRBV9 and TRBJ2-4; D tentatively fits TRBD1 or TRBD2 (5 bases each). The CDR3 consists of 14 residues. Trimming stripped 4 bases from V and 8 bases from J, with 16 bases between. The germline CDR1 and CDR2 sequences are SGDLS and YYNGEE. CDR3 protein: CASSPMGESDIQYF. CDR3 DNA: TGTGCCAGCAGCCCCATGGGGGAATCGGACATTCAGTACTTC.

In its sample, this clonotype was seen many times. The chain recombines TRBV5-4 with TRBJ2-1; 10 nucleotides match TRBD2. Germline CDR1 and CDR2: SGHNT and YYREEE (reference sequence). J gave up 2 bases and V 4 bases, and 6 bases lay outside the gene matches. The CDR3 has 16 amino acids. The DNA of the CDR3 is TGTGCCAGCAGCCCCCCAAGCGGGGGGGCCTACAATGAGCAGTTCTTC. It specifies CASSPPSGGAYNEQFF. Drawing the rest from reference TRBV5-4 and TRBJ2-1, the complete variable domain is ETGVTQSPTHLIKTRGQQVTLRCSSQSGHNTVSWYQQALGQGPQFIFQYYREEENGRGNFPPRFSGLQFPNYSSELNVNALELDDSALYLCASSPPSGGAYNEQFFGPGTRLTVL.

This clonotype occurred many times. The chain links TRBV29-1 to TRBJ1-6; a possible D gene is TRBD1 (5 bases). The germline V gene encodes CDR1 SQVTM and CDR2 ANQGSEA. The CDR3 is 14 amino acids. The germline V and J ends were trimmed by 4 bases and 6 bases, with 13 bases remaining between them. The CDR3 loop reads CSVGGREPNSPLHF. In nucleotides, the CDR3 is TGCAGCGTTGGGGGGAGGGAGCCTAATTCACCCCTCCACTTT.

This clonotype was counted only a few times. The chain combines TRBV9 with TRBJ2-2; D call uncertain. Germline values: CDR1 SGDLS, CDR2 YYNGEE. The CDR3 spans 14 residues. V lost 5 bases and J 6 bases, leaving 14 bases between the germline ends. The CDR3 is CASRVSGVAGELFF. As DNA, the CDR3 is TGTGCCAGCAGGGTCAGTGGGGTTGCCGGGGAGCTGTTTTTT.

This chain links TRBV30 with TRBJ2-2; 9 bases match TRBD1. Germline V lookup: CDR1 GTSNPN, CDR2 SVGIG (reference sequence). V lost 2 bases and J lost 6; bases outside the gene matches: 7. The CDR3 runs 15 residues. The chain's CDR3 is CAWSPGQGRAGELFF. CDR3 sequence (DNA): TGTGCCTGGAGTCCAGGACAGGGGCGGGCCGGGGAGCTGTTTTTT.

Turning to this clonotype: This may be a read error, as it is one base from a much larger clone. The J gene is TRBJ2-7, the V gene TRBV24-1, with 7 bases matching TRBD1. The CDR3 totals 15 residues. Germline CDR1 and CDR2: KGHDR and SFDVKD. The junction had 11 bases not matched to a gene; V was cut back by 5 bases and J by 5 bases. The CDR3 DNA reads as TGTGCCACCAGTGGCCCTAGACAGGGTATCAACGAGCAGTACTTC. Amino acid sequence: CATSGPRQGINEQYF.

This clonotype showed up many times. This chain joins TRBV11-2 and TRBJ2-5; 8 positions agree with TRBD1. Germline lookup yields CDR1 SGHAT and CDR2 FQNNGV. V lost 5 bases, J lost 5 bases, and 13 bases stayed unmatched. CDR3 length equals 16 residues. The CDR3 spells CASSRPRQGMEETQYF. The DNA for the CDR3 is TGTGCCAGCAGCAGACCGCGACAGGGGATGGAGGAGACCCAGTACTTC.

In this sample, this clonotype turned up many times. The rearrangement links TRBV7-8 to TRBJ1-5; D gene uncertain. Germline CDR1 reads SGHVS; CDR2 reads FQNEAQ. Trimming pared 5 bases from V and 2 bases from J, leaving 16 bases between. CDR3 length: 16 amino acids. CDR3 sequence (DNA): TGTGCCAGCAGCCCCCAAAGGATCATTCGCAATCAGCCCCAGCATTTT. The encoded protein is CASSPQRIIRNQPQHF.

The CDR3 region is CASSGQGGNSPLHF. CDR3 DNA sequence: TGTGCCAGCAGCGGACAGGGGGGTAATTCACCCCTCCACTTT. V usage is TRBV2 and J usage is TRBJ1-6; TRBD1 aligns across 10 bases. V trimming: 6 bases; J trimming: 6 bases; junction bases outside the gene matches: 2. The CDR3 covers 14 residues. Germline V gene data show CDR1 as SNHLY and CDR2 as FYNNEI.

This clonotype was detected once. The chain is built from TRBV9 and TRBJ2-1, with a possible D match to TRBD2 (5 bases). The V end was cut by 2 bases, the J end by 13 bases, with 22 bases between. Germline-derived CDR1 and CDR2 are SGDLS and YYNGEE. The CDR3 totals 15 residues. Written as DNA, the CDR3 is TGTGCCAGCAGCGTGGGTGGCAGCGGTCAAGAGACCCAGTTCTTC. Translated: CASSVGGSGQETQFF.

The sample holds many counts of this clonotype. This chain connects TRBV6-6 to TRBJ2-1; D perhaps matches TRBD1 (6 bases). Deletions cut 7 bases from V and 4 bases from J, with 17 bases between. The CDR3 spans 15 residues. Germline values: CDR1 MNHNY, CDR2 SVGAGI (reference sequence). This chain's CDR3 is CASTRTAQSYNEQFF. Here the CDR3 DNA reads TGTGCCAGCACCCGGACAGCCCAGTCATACAATGAGCAGTTCTTC.

This clonotype was picked up many times. V gene TRBV12-3 or TRBV12-4 combines with J gene TRBJ1-5; the D gene is possibly TRBD1 (6 bases). CDR3 length: 15 residues. Trimming cost V 1 base and J 3 bases, with 10 bases left between them. The CDR3 nucleotides are TGTGCCAGCAGTTTAGGAGGACAGAACAATCAGCCCCAGCATTTT. Its translation is CASSLGGQNNQPQHF.